The present T cell receptor (beta chain) was sequenced within a study of T cell repertoires in ileal Crohn's disease (dated by TCRdb to the late 2010s). For the wider study: Median disease duration was about eight years, and roughly 35% of patients were identified as active smokers at the time of surgery. Surgery was performed for a complication in all patients, with stricturing disease in around 60% and penetrating disease in roughly 39%. Roughly half of the patients were given postoperative therapy, with about 19 on anti-TNF agents and about a dozen on thiopurines. The TCR repertoire was analysed in over 50 patients with Crohn's disease drawn from a prospective multicentre cohort. The study was conducted in parallel with a multicentre cohort that was designed to identify predictors of early endoscopic recurrence following ileocolonic resection. Endoscopic postoperative recurrence was defined as a Rutgeerts score above i0. A total of about 170 mucosal samples from roughly 60 patients were sequenced, collected from several sites on the surgical specimen and at postoperative endoscopy.

Roughly 0.55 micrograms of biopsy DNA per sample were submitted for commercial TCRB immunosequencing. Adaptive Biotechnology amplified the CDR3 regions from genomic DNA with a two-step multiplex PCR designed to control amplification bias. Primers covering every V and J gene segment were used in the first PCR, while barcodes and Illumina adapters were added in the second PCR. CDR3 libraries were sequenced using an Illumina instrument. Concerning the study's data processing: Vendor-provided pipelines were combined with custom analysis of raw data in R/Bioconductor under R version 3.3.0. Clonality, which ranges from 0 to 1, was calculated as the inverse of the normalised Shannon entropy across all productive clones. High-frequency clones were defined as the share of the repertoire taken up by the top 100 clones, keeping only clones that passed a 95% confidence test. Overlap between samples was measured with the Morisita-Horn index, while repertoire diversity was measured with the Simpson index. TCRdb took this table from immuneACCESS and kept in-frame rearrangements with V and J called. Such tables lack part of the clones; where checked against another copy, unresolved V genes explain under half of the gap, and the rest is unexplained. That table gives V, J and clone size, and the DNA gave D and trimming. The sample records some 15,000 clones, 50% to 75% of which are singletons. The ten largest clones represent roughly 6.2% of the sample.

Study-level results and caveats: Sorted CD8 T cells carried more high-frequency clones than CD4 T cells, suggesting mucosal expansions were mainly CD8. A significantly higher proportion of clonal expansions was observed in active smokers at surgery than in non-smokers (about 25% vs 20%, p=0.02). Higher high-frequency clone percentages at surgery were associated with endoscopic recurrence; all patients with clonality above 26.8% (18/57) had recurrence. Mucosal CD4 and CD8 T cells were sorted and sequenced only in a subgroup of patients, whose size was not stated.

Adults with ileal or ileocolonic Crohn's disease for whom ileocolonic resection was indicated were considered eligible. Before DNA extraction, whole ileal mucosal biopsies were kept frozen at -80 degrees C. Genomic DNA was extracted from frozen whole biopsies using a TRizol-based method and was quantified with a NanoDrop 2000 spectrophotometer. Comments on this clone: Its cognate antigen has yet to be identified. It has no much larger one-base neighbor in the sample; base qualities were not kept.

Compared with germline, V lacks 1 base and J lacks 8 bases; bases without a gene match: 4. CDR1 and CDR2 were assigned from the germline V gene (reference sequence) as MNHEY and SMNVEV. Spanning cysteine to phenylalanine, the CDR3 consists of 13 amino acids. CDR3 DNA only is kept here, 39 bases in frame from base 1. The sequencing sample was made of ileal tissue. The sequence joins TRBV27 to TRBJ1-1, with 7 junctional bases fitting TRBD1. This clonotype was obtained from an adult with Crohn's disease. The encoded CDR3 is CASSLFRGQEAFF. The sequence in DNA is TGTGCCAGCAGTTTATTTCGGGGACAGGAAGCTTTCTTT.